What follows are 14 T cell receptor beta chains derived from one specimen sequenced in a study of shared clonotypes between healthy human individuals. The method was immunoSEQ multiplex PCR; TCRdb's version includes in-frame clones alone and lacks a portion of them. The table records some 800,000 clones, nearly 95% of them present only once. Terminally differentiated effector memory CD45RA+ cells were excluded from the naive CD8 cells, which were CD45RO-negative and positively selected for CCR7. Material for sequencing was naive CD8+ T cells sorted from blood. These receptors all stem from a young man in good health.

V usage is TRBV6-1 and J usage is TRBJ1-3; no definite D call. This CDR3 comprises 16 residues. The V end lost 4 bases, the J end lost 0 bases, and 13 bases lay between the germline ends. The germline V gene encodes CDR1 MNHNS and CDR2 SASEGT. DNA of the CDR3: TGTGCCAGCAGTGGTCGAGACGTCCACTCTGGAAACACCATATATTTT. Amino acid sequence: CASSGRDVHSGNTIYF.

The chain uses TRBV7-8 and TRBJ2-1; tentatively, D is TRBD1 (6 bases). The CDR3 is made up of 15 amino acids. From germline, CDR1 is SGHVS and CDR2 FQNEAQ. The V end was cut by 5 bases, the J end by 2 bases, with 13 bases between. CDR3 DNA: TGTGCCAGCAGCCCGACGAGGACAGCCTACAATGAGCAGTTCTTC. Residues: CASSPTRTAYNEQFF.

DNA of the CDR3: TGCGCCAGCAGCTTGGGGCACAGGGGGACCTACAATGAGCAGTTCTTC. This translates into CASSLGHRGTYNEQFF. V usage is TRBV5-1 and J usage is TRBJ2-1; 8 bases line up with TRBD1. The CDR3 spans 16 residues. The V gene end was trimmed by 0 bases and the J gene end by 2 bases; junction bases not matched to a gene: 4. From germline, CDR1 is SGHRS and CDR2 YFSETQ.

The chain's CDR3 is CASSYDNYEQYF. CDR3 nucleotide sequence: TGTGCCAGCAGTTATGACAACTACGAGCAGTACTTC. The chain combines TRBV6-5 with TRBJ2-7; D gene unclear. Per germline, CDR1 MNHEY and CDR2 SVGAGI. The CDR3 runs 12 residues. V shed 3 bases and J shed 3 bases, with 6 bases lying between them.

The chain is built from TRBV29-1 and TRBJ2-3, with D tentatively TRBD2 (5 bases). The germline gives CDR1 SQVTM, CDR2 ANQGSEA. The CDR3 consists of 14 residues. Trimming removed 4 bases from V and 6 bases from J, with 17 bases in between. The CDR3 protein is CSVVLGVPTDTQYF. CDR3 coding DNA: TGCAGCGTTGTACTCGGGGTCCCCACGGATACGCAGTATTTT.

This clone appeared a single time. CDR3 protein: CSVEGDSSYEQYF. The CDR3 nucleotides are TGCAGCGTTGAAGGGGACAGCTCCTACGAGCAGTACTTC. The rearrangement uses TRBV29-1 and TRBJ2-7, with 7 bases lining up with TRBD1. The ends lost 1 base at V and 0 bases at J; junction bases unmatched: 0. The V gene's germline CDR1 is SQVTM and CDR2 ANQGSEA. CDR3 length equals 13 residues.

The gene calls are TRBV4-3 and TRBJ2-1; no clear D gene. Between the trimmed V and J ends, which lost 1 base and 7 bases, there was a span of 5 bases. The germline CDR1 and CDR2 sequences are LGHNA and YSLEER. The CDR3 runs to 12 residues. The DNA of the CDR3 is TGCGCCAGCAGCCAAGGCCGGAATGAGCAGTTCTTC. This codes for CASSQGRNEQFF.

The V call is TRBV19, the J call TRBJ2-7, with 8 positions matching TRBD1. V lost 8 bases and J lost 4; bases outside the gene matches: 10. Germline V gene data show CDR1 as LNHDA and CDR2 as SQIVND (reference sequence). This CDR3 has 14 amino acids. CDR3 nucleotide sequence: TGTGCCAGTTCTCCGGACAGGGTAACGTACGAGCAGTACTTC. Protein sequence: CASSPDRVTYEQYF.

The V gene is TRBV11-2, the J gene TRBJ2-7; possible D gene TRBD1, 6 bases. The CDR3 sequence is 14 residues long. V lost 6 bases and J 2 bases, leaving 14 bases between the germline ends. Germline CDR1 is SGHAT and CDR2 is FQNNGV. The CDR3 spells CASRGWTVPYEQYF. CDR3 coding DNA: TGTGCCAGCAGAGGGTGGACAGTCCCCTACGAGCAGTACTTC.

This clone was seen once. DNA for the CDR3: TGTGCCAGCAGCCCTGTCGACGCCACCGGGGAGCTGTTTTTT. It codes for CASSPVDATGELFF. The rearrangement joins TRBV27 to TRBJ2-2; D is unresolved. CDR3 size: 14 residues. Germline values: CDR1 MNHEY, CDR2 SMNVEV (reference sequence). Trimming took off 6 bases at V and 4 bases at J, with 12 bases between the two ends.

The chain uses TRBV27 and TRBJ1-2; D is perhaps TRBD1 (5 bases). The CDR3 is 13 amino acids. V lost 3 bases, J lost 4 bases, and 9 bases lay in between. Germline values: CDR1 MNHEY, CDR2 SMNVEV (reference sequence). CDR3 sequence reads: CASSFGALYGYTF. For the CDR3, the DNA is TGTGCCAGCAGTTTTGGGGCCCTCTATGGCTACACCTTC.

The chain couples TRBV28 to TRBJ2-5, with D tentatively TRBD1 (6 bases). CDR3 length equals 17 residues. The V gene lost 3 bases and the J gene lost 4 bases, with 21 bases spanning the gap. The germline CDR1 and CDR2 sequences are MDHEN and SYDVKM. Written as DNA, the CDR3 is TGTGCCAGCAGTTTTGTTTCCCCCAGGGGTGGAGGAGAGACCCAGTACTTC. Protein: CASSFVSPRGGGETQYF. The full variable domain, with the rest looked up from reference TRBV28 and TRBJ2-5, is DVKVTQSSRYLVKRTGEKVFLECVQDMDHENMFWYRQDPGLGLRLIYFSYDVKMKEKGDIPEGYSVSREKKERFSLILESASTNQTSMYLCASSFVSPRGGGETQYFGPGTRLLVL.

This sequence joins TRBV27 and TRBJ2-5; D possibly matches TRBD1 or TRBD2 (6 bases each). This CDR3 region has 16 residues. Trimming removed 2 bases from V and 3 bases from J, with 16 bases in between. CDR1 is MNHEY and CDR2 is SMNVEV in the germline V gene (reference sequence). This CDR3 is CASSLIAEEGEETQYF. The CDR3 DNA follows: TGTGCCAGCAGTTTAATTGCGGAGGAGGGGGAAGAGACCCAGTACTTC.

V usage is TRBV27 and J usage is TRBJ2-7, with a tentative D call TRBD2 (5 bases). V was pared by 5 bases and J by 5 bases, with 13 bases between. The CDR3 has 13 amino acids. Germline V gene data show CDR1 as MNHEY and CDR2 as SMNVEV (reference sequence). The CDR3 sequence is CASSRRPSHEQYF. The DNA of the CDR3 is TGTGCCAGCAGTAGGAGGCCCTCTCACGAGCAGTACTTC.